The 30 T cell receptor beta chains below come from one sample, sequenced in a study of TIL therapy for anti-PD-1-resistant metastatic lung cancer. Indicated time point: pre-treatment sample, taken before nivolumab and TIL therapy. The libraries were made with immunoSEQ v3. Sequencing was performed with immunoSEQ multiplex PCR; in TCRdb, only in-frame clones are kept and a portion is missing. The sample has tens of thousands of clones; around three quarters are singletons. The material was blood, obtained at baseline. All receptors derive from a woman aged 30-79 years with non-small cell lung cancer.

The chain uses TRBV7-8 and TRBJ1-3; D remains unclear. Germline assignment: CDR1 SGHVS and CDR2 FQNEAQ. The V end was cut by 0 bases, the J end by 4 bases, with 1 base between. This CDR3 comprises 12 residues. The CDR3 coding sequence is TGTGCCAGCAGCTTAGCGGGAAACACCATATATTTT. This sequence encodes CASSLAGNTIYF.

The chain combines TRBV5-1 with TRBJ2-7, with TRBD2 identical over 7 bases. The CDR3 spans 16 residues. J was trimmed by 0 bases and V by 4 bases; bases with no gene match: 10. Looked up from germline, CDR1 is SGHRS and CDR2 is YFSETQ. The CDR3 coding sequence is TGCGCCAGCAGCACGGGAGGTCTTGCTAGCTCCTACGAGCAGTACTTC. Protein sequence: CASSTGGLASSYEQYF. Supplemented by reference TRBV5-1 and TRBJ2-7, the full variable domain reads KAGVTQTPRYLIKTRGQQVTLSCSPISGHRSVSWYQQTPGQGLQFLFEYFSETQRNKGNFPGRFSGRQFSNSRSEMNVSTLELGDSALYLCASSTGGLASSYEQYFGPGTRLTVT.

The V gene is TRBV5-4, the J gene TRBJ2-7; TRBD2 matches at 12 bases. The CDR3 is made up of 15 amino acids. V lost 4 bases, J lost 0 bases, and 2 bases stayed unmatched. Germline assignment: CDR1 SGHNT and CDR2 YYREEE (reference sequence). The CDR3 nucleotides read TGTGCCAGCAGCCTAGCGGGAGGGCCCTCCTACGAGCAGTACTTC. Its translation is CASSLAGGPSYEQYF.

The chain uses TRBV5-1 and TRBJ2-1; TRBD2 matches at 10 bases. V lost 0 bases to trimming and J lost 4 bases; unmatched junction nucleotides: 7. Germline V gene data show CDR1 as SGHRS and CDR2 as YFSETQ. This CDR3 contains 17 residues. The CDR3 nucleotides are TGCGCCAGCAGCTTGGAATCTCCTAGCGGGAGTTACAATGAGCAGTTCTTC. It encodes CASSLESPSGSYNEQFF.

The CDR3, as DNA: TGTGCCAGCAGTGAAAGGCGGGGAGCTAGCACAGATACGCAGTATTTT. As protein: CASSERRGASTDTQYF. V and J are TRBV6-1 and TRBJ2-3, with TRBD2 as a possible D gene (6 bases). Germline V gene sequence: CDR1 MNHNS, CDR2 SASEGT. V lost 2 bases and J lost 0, with 12 bases in between. The CDR3 contains 16 residues.

A few counts support this clone. The gene calls are TRBV11-2 and TRBJ1-6; the match to TRBD1 covers 7 bases. V trimming: 6 bases; J trimming: 8 bases; junction bases outside the gene matches: 10. The CDR3 covers 15 residues. Per the germline V gene, CDR1 is SGHAT and CDR2 is FQNNGV. CDR3 DNA sequence: TGTGCCAGCAGAGCCTACAGGGGAATTGATTCACCCCTCCACTTT. Amino acid sequence: CASRAYRGIDSPLHF.

This chain links TRBV7-6 with TRBJ2-1, with a weak D call TRBD2 (7 bases). Trimming stripped 6 bases from V and 9 bases from J, with 18 bases between. This CDR3 is 14 amino acids long. Germline CDR1 reads SGHVS; CDR2 reads FNYEAQ. The CDR3 loop reads CASSPFWGGSEQFF. The CDR3 region has the DNA TGTGCCAGCAGTCCTTTTTGGGGGGGCTCTGAGCAGTTCTTC. The variable domain in full, with the rest retrieved from reference TRBV7-6 and TRBJ2-1, is GAGVSQSPRYKVTKRGQDVALRCDPISGHVSLYWYRQALGQGPEFLTYFNYEAQQDKSGLPNDRFSAERPEGSISTLTIQRTEQRDSAMYRCASSPFWGGSEQFFGPGTRLTVL.

The CDR3 here is CASSGRDRGKGEKLFF. CDR3 coding DNA: TGCGCCAGCAGCGGTCGGGACAGGGGGAAGGGTGAAAAACTGTTTTTT. V and J are TRBV4-1 and TRBJ1-4, with 11 bases matching TRBD1. CDR1 is MGHRA and CDR2 is YSYEKL in the germline V gene. The CDR3 consists of 16 residues. V lost 5 bases to trimming and J lost 7 bases; unmatched junction nucleotides: 9.

The genes are TRBV2 and TRBJ1-2, with 7 bases lining up with TRBD1. The CDR3 runs to 14 residues. The J segment lost 6 bases and the V segment lost 8 bases, leaving 12 bases of the junction unmatched. Per the germline V gene, CDR1 is SNHLY and CDR2 is FYNNEI. CDR3: CASGETGRQDGYTF. In nucleotides, the CDR3 is TGTGCCAGCGGGGAGACAGGGAGACAGGATGGCTACACCTTC.

In nucleotides, the CDR3 is TGTGCCAGTAGTAACCAGTTATACAATGAGCAGTTCTTC. Encoded protein: CASSNQLYNEQFF. The chain combines TRBV19 with TRBJ2-1; D is ambiguous. V was shortened by 4 bases and J by 4 bases, with 8 bases between the two germline ends. Germline values: CDR1 LNHDA, CDR2 SQIVND (reference sequence). The CDR3 totals 13 residues.

The chain is built from TRBV28 and TRBJ2-6, with D uncertain. CDR1 and CDR2 (germline): MDHEN, SYDVKM. The V and J ends lost 3 bases and 4 bases respectively, with 7 bases between them. This CDR3 is built from 14 residues. The CDR3 here is CASSFSGGANVLTF. The CDR3 DNA reads as TGTGCCAGCAGTTTCTCCGGGGGGGCCAACGTCCTGACTTTC.

This sequence joins TRBV19 and TRBJ1-5, with D maybe TRBD1 (5 bases). The CDR3 is made up of 14 amino acids. Trimming took off 6 bases at V and 3 bases at J, with 12 bases between the two ends. CDR1 and CDR2 (germline): LNHDA, SQIVND (reference sequence). The DNA for the CDR3 is TGTGCCAGTAGAGGAGGGGAGATCAATCAGCCCCAGCATTTT. Translating gives CASRGGEINQPQHF.

V is TRBV9 and J is TRBJ2-5; D gene uncertain. V dropped 0 bases and J dropped 4 bases, with 7 bases sitting between them. Per the germline V gene, CDR1 is SGDLS and CDR2 is YYNGEE. There are 13 residues in the CDR3. CDR3 region: CASSVGVGETQYF. As DNA, the CDR3 is TGTGCCAGCAGCGTAGGTGTGGGAGAGACCCAGTACTTC.

The genes are TRBV4-3 and TRBJ2-7; 7 bases are a match to TRBD2. V lost 3 bases and J lost 3; bases outside the gene matches: 17. The CDR3 is 18 amino acids. CDR1 and CDR2 from the germline V gene are LGHNA and YSLEER. The CDR3 protein is CASSQDSLGDGGSYEQYF. Here the CDR3 DNA reads TGCGCCAGCAGCCAGGATTCGCTGGGTGACGGGGGGAGCTACGAGCAGTACTTC.

The genes are TRBV18 and TRBJ1-4; the D is unclear. The CDR3 has 13 amino acids. V gave up 4 bases and J gave up 5 bases, with 8 bases separating them. The germline V gene has CDR1 KGHSH and CDR2 LQKENI. The CDR3, as DNA: TGTGCCAGCTCACAGGGTGAGAATGAAAAACTGTTTTTT. Translation: CASSQGENEKLFF.

This clone has only one observation. This sequence joins TRBV2 and TRBJ2-1; 9 bases line up with TRBD1. The CDR3 loop spans 11 amino acids. Trimming took 6 bases from V and 12 from J; bases not matched to a gene: 3. CDR1 is SNHLY, CDR2 FYNNEI, per germline. Written as DNA, the CDR3 is TGTGCCAGCAGGGACAGGGGAATGCAGTTCTTC. This encodes CASRDRGMQFF.

This clone appeared a single time. At one boundary the junction diverges from the germline segment, which might be a read error. This chain joins TRBV15 and TRBJ1-4; no clear D gene. This CDR3 spans 12 amino acids. Germline CDR1 is LNHNV and CDR2 is YYDKDF (reference sequence). This CDR3 is CATSRDSGRPIF. The CDR3 DNA reads as TGTGCCACCAGCAGAGATAGCGGCAGGCCCATTTTT. The variable domain in full, completed from reference TRBV15 and TRBJ1-4, reads DAMVIQNPRYQVTQFGKPVTLSCSQTLNHNVMYWYQQKSSQAPKLLFHYYDKDFNNEADTPDNFQSRRPNTSFCFLDIRSPGLGDTAMYLCATSRDSGRPIFGSGTQLSVL.

The V call is TRBV2, the J call TRBJ2-5; TRBD1 might be the D (5 bases). CDR3 length equals 16 residues. The germline V gene encodes CDR1 SNHLY and CDR2 FYNNEI. The V and J ends lost 5 bases and 2 bases respectively, with 18 bases between them. This CDR3 is CASSQQLTETQETQYF. In DNA form, the CDR3 reads TGTGCCAGCAGTCAACAACTGACAGAAACTCAAGAGACCCAGTACTTC.

This clone was observed a few times. The rearrangement joins TRBV19 to TRBJ1-4; D is unclear. The CDR3 loop spans 15 amino acids. V was cut by 3 bases and J by 0 bases, with 8 bases left in between. Germline CDR1 is LNHDA and CDR2 is SQIVND (reference sequence). CDR3 sequence reads: CASSMPVATNEKLFF. DNA of the CDR3: TGTGCCAGTAGTATGCCAGTGGCAACTAATGAAAAACTGTTTTTT.

The sample holds a few counts of this clone. The CDR3 nucleotides read TGCGCCAGCAGCCAGCCAGGGGGGACAGGGAATGGCTACACCTTC. It specifies CASSQPGGTGNGYTF. The J gene is TRBJ1-2, the V gene TRBV4-1; 9 bases map to TRBD1. The CDR3 covers 15 residues. Trimming at V came to 3 bases and at J to 6 bases, leaving 8 bases not matched to a gene. Germline lookup yields CDR1 MGHRA and CDR2 YSYEKL.

The chain employs TRBV2 and TRBJ2-3, with TRBD2 matching 12 bases. The V gene's germline CDR1 is SNHLY and CDR2 FYNNEI. The CDR3 is made up of 16 amino acids. V lost 5 bases, J lost 3 bases, and 6 bases stayed unmatched. For the CDR3, the DNA is TGTGCCAGCAGTCTACTAGCGGGGGGAGGAACAGATACGCAGTATTTT. Protein sequence: CASSLLAGGGTDTQYF.

The gene calls are TRBV6-6 and TRBJ1-6; D gene uncertain. The CDR3 spans 16 residues. The germline V and J ends were trimmed by 3 bases and 0 bases, with 9 bases remaining between them. Germline loops: CDR1 MNHNY, CDR2 SVGAGI (reference sequence). The CDR3 DNA follows: TGTGCCAGCAGTTATAGCGGGAGCTCCTATAATTCACCCCTCCACTTT. It is translated as CASSYSGSSYNSPLHF.

V usage is TRBV19 and J usage is TRBJ2-7; TRBD1 matches 10 bases. The CDR3 consists of 15 residues. Losses at the gene ends were 7 bases for V and 7 bases for J; bases not matched to a gene: 13. Germline-derived CDR1 and CDR2 are LNHDA and SQIVND (reference sequence). CDR3 sequence: CASTLGGQGRYEQYF. For the CDR3, the DNA is TGTGCCAGTACCTTAGGGGGACAGGGGAGATATGAGCAGTACTTC.

The J gene is TRBJ2-1, the V gene TRBV21-1; the table's TRBD2 call for D was not verified on the DNA. TRBV21-1 is a documented pseudogene. The length of the CDR3 is 16 residues. CDR3 DNA: TGTGCCAGCAGCAATCCGCGGGAGCAATCTAATAATGAGCAGTTCTTC. It yields the protein CASSNPREQSNNEQFF.

The chain combines TRBV5-8 with TRBJ1-2; D uncertain. V dropped 4 bases and J dropped 7 bases, with 17 bases sitting between them. This CDR3 has 14 amino acids. Germline V gene sequence: CDR1 SGHTS, CDR2 YDEGEE. CDR3 loop: CASSQLPSQRGYTF. CDR3 DNA: TGTGCCAGCAGCCAACTTCCTAGTCAGCGTGGCTACACCTTC.

The chain combines TRBV5-1 with TRBJ2-1, with 15 bases fitting TRBD2. V dropped 4 bases and J dropped 4; count of bases not matched to a gene: 3. The CDR3 has 16 amino acids. Germline V gene sequence: CDR1 SGHRS, CDR2 YFSETQ. CDR3 coding DNA: TGCGCCAGCAGCCGAGGGACTAGCGGGGGGTACAATGAGCAGTTCTTC. Protein product: CASSRGTSGGYNEQFF.

The chain has TRBV7-9 and TRBJ1-2; D is possibly TRBD1 (6 bases). The V end lost 3 bases, the J end lost 6 bases, and 11 bases lay between the germline ends. Germline V gene data show CDR1 as SEHNR and CDR2 as FQNEAQ (reference sequence). The CDR3 is made up of 13 amino acids. The DNA of the CDR3 is TGTGCCAGCAGCTTGGATGCAGGGGATGGCTACACCTTC. This sequence encodes CASSLDAGDGYTF.

The V call is TRBV6-5, the J call TRBJ2-4; 9 bases agree with TRBD1. The CDR3 contains 14 residues. The germline CDR1 and CDR2 sequences are MNHEY and SVGAGI. The trim removed 6 bases at V and 9 bases at J, leaving 9 bases unmatched. CDR3 DNA sequence: TGTGCCAGCAGCCACCGGGACAGGGAGGGCATTCAGTACTTC. This translates into CASSHRDREGIQYF.

The chain combines TRBV30 with TRBJ1-2; D is unclear. The germline V gene has CDR1 GTSNPN and CDR2 SVGIG (reference sequence). This CDR3 region has 14 residues. V shed 3 bases and J shed 4 bases, with 15 bases lying between them. The CDR3 bases are TGTGCCTGGAGAGGGAAGGGCAATCTCTATGGCTACACCTTC. It translates to CAWRGKGNLYGYTF.

The CDR3 loop reads CASSDGLQTSEQFF. In DNA, the CDR3 is TGTGCCAGCAGTGACGGACTCCAGACCAGTGAGCAGTTCTTC. The chain recombines TRBV25-1 with TRBJ2-1; maybe TRBD2 (5 bases). The CDR3 sequence is 14 residues long. V lost 3 bases to trimming and J lost 9 bases, with 15 bases between them. The germline V gene encodes CDR1 MGHDK and CDR2 SYGVNS.